The 18 T cell receptor beta chains presented below share a single source sample, sequenced in a study of blood T cell repertoires in COVID-19. Some clones are missing from TCRdb's copy, which holds only in-frame ones; the method was immunoSEQ multiplex PCR. The table lists about 74,000 clones, roughly 70% of them singletons, with around 21% in the top ten. The sequenced sample was peripheral blood. All receptors derive from a man between 65 and 85 years old with acute or convalescent COVID-19.

This clone was counted only a few times. V is TRBV7-6 and J is TRBJ2-2, with TRBD2 as a possible D gene (6 bases). Germline CDR1 reads SGHVS; CDR2 reads FNYEAQ. CDR3 size: 15 residues. The V end lost 3 bases, the J end lost 6 bases, and 14 bases lay between the germline ends. DNA for the CDR3: TGTGCCAGCAGCTTGGGGACTGTCCTGGCCGGGGAGCTGTTTTTT. Translation gives CASSLGTVLAGELFF.

This sequence joins TRBV19 and TRBJ2-7, with 9 nucleotides matching TRBD2. Looked up from germline, CDR1 is LNHDA and CDR2 is SQIVND (reference sequence). This CDR3 has 15 amino acids. J lost 5 bases, V lost 3 bases, and 8 bases had no gene match. CDR3 DNA sequence: TGTGCCAGTAGTATCGGGAGCGGGAGGAGCCACGAGCAGTACTTC. Translating it yields CASSIGSGRSHEQYF.

This clone was observed a single time. The J gene is TRBJ2-7, the V gene TRBV6-2 or TRBV6-3; D is perhaps TRBD1 (5 bases). V was shortened by 0 bases and J by 6 bases, with 9 bases between the two germline ends. Germline CDR1 is MNHEY and CDR2 is SVGEGT. This CDR3 region has 13 residues. The CDR3 coding sequence is TGTGCCAGCAGTTACTCGAAAGGGGTCGAGCAGTACTTC. It yields the protein CASSYSKGVEQYF.

V is TRBV6-1 and J is TRBJ2-7; 12 nucleotides line up with TRBD1. From germline, CDR1 is MNHNS and CDR2 SASEGT. The CDR3 has 16 residues. Trimming cost V 4 bases and J 6 bases; bases outside gene matches: 10. The CDR3 sequence: CASSVRKGQGAREQYF. The DNA for the CDR3 is TGTGCCAGCAGTGTCCGAAAGGGACAGGGGGCGCGCGAGCAGTACTTC.

The rearrangement joins TRBV11-3 to TRBJ2-3, with 8 bases lining up with TRBD2. CDR1 SGHNT and CDR2 YENEEA come from the germline V gene. The CDR3 sequence is 13 residues long. V shed 4 bases and J 6 bases; nucleotides not matched to a gene: 3. In DNA, the CDR3 is TGTGCCAGCAGCTCCACTAGCGGCGATACGCAGTATTTT. Its protein is CASSSTSGDTQYF.

The J gene is TRBJ2-5, the V gene TRBV28; 9 bases line up with TRBD2. The CDR3 spans 16 residues. J gave up 3 bases and V 5 bases, and 10 bases lay outside the gene matches. Germline V lookup: CDR1 MDHEN, CDR2 SYDVKM. The CDR3 region has the DNA TGTGCCAGCAGTCCTCCCAGCGGGAGGCACAAAGAGACCCAGTACTTC. Translating it yields CASSPPSGRHKETQYF.

The rearrangement links TRBV7-2 to TRBJ1-4; tentative D call: TRBD1 (6 bases). CDR1 is SGHTA and CDR2 is FQGNSA in the germline V gene. The CDR3 runs 15 residues. Trimming took 1 base from V and 10 from J, leaving 16 bases between them. CDR3 coding DNA: TGTGCCAGCAGCTTAGACCCGAGGGGGGGAGGAAAACTGTTTTTT. The encoded protein is CASSLDPRGGGKLFF.

Worth noting for this clone: Other nucleotide sequences in the sample specify the same CDR3. The V gene is TRBV28, the J gene TRBJ1-1; no clear D gene. There are 12 residues in the CDR3. Per germline, CDR1 MDHEN and CDR2 SYDVKM. V lost 6 bases and J lost 8, with 13 bases in between. The CDR3 DNA reads as TGTGCCAGCAGCTCTTGGAGCGCAGAAGCTTTCTTT. Encoded protein: CASSSWSAEAFF.

V gene TRBV7-8 combines with J gene TRBJ2-1; possibly TRBD2 for D (6 bases). Germline values: CDR1 SGHVS, CDR2 FQNEAQ. This CDR3 comprises 14 residues. Trimming took off 1 base at V and 8 bases at J, with 12 bases between the two ends. CDR3 in amino acids: CASSLEPQRDEQFF. In DNA form, the CDR3 reads TGTGCCAGCAGCTTAGAACCGCAGCGGGATGAGCAGTTCTTC. Full variable domain (outside the CDR3, taken from reference TRBV7-8 and TRBJ2-1): GAGVSQSPRYKVAKRGQDVALRCDPISGHVSLFWYQQALGQGPEFLTYFQNEAQLDKSGLPSDRFFAERPEGSVSTLKIQRTQQEDSAVYLCASSLEPQRDEQFFGPGTRLTVL.

The CDR3, as DNA: TGTGCCAGCAGCCCTAGCGGAAACACTGAAGCTTTCTTT. Its translation: CASSPSGNTEAFF. This chain joins TRBV11-2 and TRBJ1-1; D is uncertain. The CDR3 consists of 13 residues. V was pared by 5 bases and J by 2 bases, with 9 bases between. The germline gives CDR1 SGHAT, CDR2 FQNNGV. Full variable domain (missing parts from reference TRBV11-2 and TRBJ1-1): EAGVAQSPRYKIIEKRQSVAFWCNPISGHATLYWYQQILGQGPKLLIQFQNNGVVDDSQLPKDRFSAERLKGVDSTLKIQPAKLEDSAVYLCASSPSGNTEAFFGQGTRLTVV.

The chain has TRBV19 and TRBJ2-7; 9 bases map to TRBD1. J was trimmed by 4 bases and V by 10 bases; bases with no gene match: 5. The V gene's germline CDR1 is LNHDA and CDR2 SQIVND (reference sequence). The CDR3 runs to 12 residues. CDR3 bases: TGTGCCACCGGACAGGGGCGGTACGAGCAGTACTTC. Translation gives CATGQGRYEQYF.

CDR3 residues: CASSHGGNQPQHF. CDR3 nucleotides: TGTGCCAGCAGCCACGGGGGAAATCAGCCCCAGCATTTT. The chain has TRBV3-1 (or the pseudogene TRBV3-2) and TRBJ1-5; D is perhaps TRBD1 (5 bases). CDR1 is LGHDT, CDR2 YNNKEL, per germline (reference sequence). Between the trimmed V and J ends, which lost 3 bases and 4 bases, there was a span of 7 bases. This CDR3 is 13 amino acids long.

The chain couples TRBV6-1 to TRBJ1-2; TRBD1 might be the D (6 bases). The V end lost 5 bases, the J end lost 2 bases, and 12 bases lay between the germline ends. The V gene's germline CDR1 is MNHNS and CDR2 SASEGT. This CDR3 has 14 residues. The CDR3, as DNA: TGTGCCAGCAGTATGAGACAGGAAAACTATGGCTACACCTTC. Translation gives CASSMRQENYGYTF.

The chain's CDR3 is CASIWGQGAQETQYF. Written as DNA, the CDR3 is TGTGCCAGCATTTGGGGACAGGGGGCCCAAGAGACCCAGTACTTC. V usage is TRBV6-5 and J usage is TRBJ2-5, with TRBD1 matching 12 bases. CDR1 is MNHEY and CDR2 is SVGAGI in the germline V gene. The J segment lost 1 base and the V segment lost 7 bases, leaving 4 bases of the junction unmatched. This CDR3 has 15 amino acids.

The chain is built from TRBV6-4 and TRBJ2-1; TRBD2 aligns across 9 bases. J gave up 4 bases and V 4 bases, and 8 bases lay outside the gene matches. CDR3 length equals 16 residues. CDR1 MRHNA and CDR2 SNTAGT come from the germline V gene. CDR3 sequence (DNA): TGTGCCAGCAGTGCATTCTCTAGCGGGACTTACAATGAGCAGTTCTTC. It yields the protein CASSAFSSGTYNEQFF.

The sample holds a few counts of this clone. The genes are TRBV2 and TRBJ1-6; TRBD1 matches at 8 bases. Germline V lookup: CDR1 SNHLY, CDR2 FYNNEI. This CDR3 contains 14 residues. The junction had 5 bases not matched to a gene; V was cut back by 6 bases and J by 7 bases. This chain's CDR3 is CASSGQGGNSPLHF. The CDR3 DNA sequence: TGTGCCAGCAGCGGACAGGGTGGGAATTCACCCCTCCACTTT.

This chain joins TRBV9 and TRBJ2-7, with 9 nucleotides matching TRBD1. The V and J ends lost 5 bases and 6 bases, in that order; junction bases with no gene match: 12. Per germline, CDR1 SGDLS and CDR2 YYNGEE. This CDR3 comprises 15 residues. The CDR3 spells CASSFGRDRVAEQYF. CDR3 bases: TGTGCCAGCAGTTTCGGGCGGGACAGGGTAGCCGAGCAGTACTTC.

This clone was seen only once. The chain uses TRBV24-1 and TRBJ1-5; possible D gene TRBD1, 6 bases. The V gene's germline CDR1 is KGHDR and CDR2 SFDVKD. This CDR3 is built from 14 residues. The V gene lost 9 bases and the J gene lost 1 base, with 12 bases spanning the gap. CDR3 in amino acids: CATGSGQSNQPQHF. CDR3 DNA: TGTGCCACCGGCTCTGGACAGAGCAATCAGCCCCAGCATTTT.